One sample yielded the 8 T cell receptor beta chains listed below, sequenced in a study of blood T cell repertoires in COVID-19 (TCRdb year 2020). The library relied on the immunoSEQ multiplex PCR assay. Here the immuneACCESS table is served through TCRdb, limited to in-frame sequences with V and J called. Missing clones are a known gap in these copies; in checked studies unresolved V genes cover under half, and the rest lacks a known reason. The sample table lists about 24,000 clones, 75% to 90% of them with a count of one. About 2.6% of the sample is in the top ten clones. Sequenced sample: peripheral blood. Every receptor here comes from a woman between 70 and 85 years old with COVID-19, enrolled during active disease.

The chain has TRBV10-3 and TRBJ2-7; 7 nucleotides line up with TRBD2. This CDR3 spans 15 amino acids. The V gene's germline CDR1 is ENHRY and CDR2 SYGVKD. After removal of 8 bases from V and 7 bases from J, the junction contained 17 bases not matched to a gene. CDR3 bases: TGTGCCATCGCCGAGGTAGCGGGTCTTGGGGGGGAGCAGTACGTC. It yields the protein CAIAEVAGLGGEQYV.

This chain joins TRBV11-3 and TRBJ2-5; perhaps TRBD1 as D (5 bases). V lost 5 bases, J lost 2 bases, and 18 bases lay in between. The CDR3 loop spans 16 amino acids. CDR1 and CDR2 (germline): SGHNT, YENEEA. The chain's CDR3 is CASSQQRPTVQETQYF. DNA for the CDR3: TGTGCCAGCAGCCAACAACGACCGACAGTACAAGAGACCCAGTACTTC.

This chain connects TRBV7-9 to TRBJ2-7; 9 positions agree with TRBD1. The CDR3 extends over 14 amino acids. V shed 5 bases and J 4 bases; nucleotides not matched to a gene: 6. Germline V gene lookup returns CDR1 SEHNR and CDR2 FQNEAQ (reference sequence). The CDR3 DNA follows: TGTGCCAGCAGCGAACAGGGGGCCGGGTACGAGCAGTACTTC. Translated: CASSEQGAGYEQYF.

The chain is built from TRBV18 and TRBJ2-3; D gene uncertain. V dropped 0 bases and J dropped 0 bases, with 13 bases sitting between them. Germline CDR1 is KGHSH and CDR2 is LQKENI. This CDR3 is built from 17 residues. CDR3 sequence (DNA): TGTGCCAGCTCACCACCTAACAGAATAACTAGCACAGATACGCAGTATTTT. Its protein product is CASSPPNRITSTDTQYF.

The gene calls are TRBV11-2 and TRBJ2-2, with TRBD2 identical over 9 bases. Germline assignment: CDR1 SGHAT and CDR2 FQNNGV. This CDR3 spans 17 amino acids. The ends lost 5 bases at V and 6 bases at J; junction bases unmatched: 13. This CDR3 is CASSPGDLAGLSGELFF. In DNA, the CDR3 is TGTGCCAGCAGCCCCGGGGACCTAGCGGGATTGTCCGGGGAGCTGTTTTTT.

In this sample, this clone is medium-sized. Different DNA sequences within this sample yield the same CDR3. CDR3 region: CASSEASGYEQYF. The CDR3 DNA reads TGTGCCAGCAGTGAAGCGAGCGGCTACGAGCAGTACTTC. The V and J genes are TRBV6-1 and TRBJ2-7; D possibly corresponds to TRBD2 (5 bases). V dropped 0 bases and J dropped 3 bases, with 6 bases sitting between them. The CDR3 runs 13 residues. Germline CDR1 MNHNS, CDR2 SASEGT.

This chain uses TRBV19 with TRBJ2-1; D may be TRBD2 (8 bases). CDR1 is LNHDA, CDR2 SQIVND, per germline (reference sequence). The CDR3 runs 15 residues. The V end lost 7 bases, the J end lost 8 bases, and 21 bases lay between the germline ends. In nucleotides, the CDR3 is TGTGCCAGTACTCAGGGGGTTAGCGGGACCGATGAGCAGTTCTTC. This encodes CASTQGVSGTDEQFF.

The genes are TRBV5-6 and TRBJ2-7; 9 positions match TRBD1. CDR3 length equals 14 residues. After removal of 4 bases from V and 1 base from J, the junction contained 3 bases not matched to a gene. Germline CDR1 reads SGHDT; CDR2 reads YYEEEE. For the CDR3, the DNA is TGTGCCAGCAGCCTGGACAGGGGATCCTACGAGCAGTACTTC. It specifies CASSLDRGSYEQYF.